The source of this T cell receptor (beta chain) is a study of blood T cell repertoires in COVID-19. Trimming removed 6 bases from V and 7 bases from J, with 15 bases in between. The germline V gene has CDR1 LNHDA and CDR2 SQIVND (reference sequence). CDR3 length equals 14 residues. Profiled with immunoSEQ multiplex PCR; TCRdb holds only in-frame clones, not every one. Altogether approximately 300,000 clones are present, roughly 87% being singletons, with the ten largest covering 1%. The V and J genes are TRBV19 and TRBJ1-4, with D possibly being TRBD1 (6 bases). This TCR came from a man aged 50-60 years with active or convalescent COVID-19. Material: peripheral blood. This CDR3 reads CASREQGRGEKLFF. The DNA for the CDR3 is TGTGCCAGTAGGGAGCAGGGGAGGGGTGAAAAACTGTTTTTT. The complete variable domain, with remaining parts taken from reference TRBV19 and TRBJ1-4, reads DGGITQSPKYLFRKEGQNVTLSCEQNLNHDAMYWYRQDPGQGLRLIYYSQIVNDFQKGDIAEGYSVSREKKESFPLTVTSAQKNPTAFYLCASREQGRGEKLFFGSGTQLSVL.